The entry below gives a single T cell receptor beta chain sequence along with its context. This sample is part of a study of blood T cell repertoires in COVID-19. The overall study: Spain, Italy and the United States supplied samples that represented acute and convalescent COVID-19.

Clones were sequenced by immunoSEQ multiplex PCR, and TCRdb holds only the in-frame ones, with some missing. The table has roughly 120,000 clones, over 70% seen once. This receptor was obtained from a man between 50 and 59 years old with acute or convalescent COVID-19. Sequencing was done on a sample of peripheral blood.

CDR3: CSVEGQGVYGYTF. In nucleotides, the CDR3 is TGCAGCGTTGAAGGGCAGGGGGTCTATGGCTACACCTTC. The genes are TRBV29-1 and TRBJ1-2; 7 bases are shared with TRBD1. The junction had 3 bases not matched to a gene; V was cut back by 1 base and J by 4 bases. The CDR3 has 13 residues. Looked up from germline, CDR1 is SQVTM and CDR2 is ANQGSEA.